The 24 T cell receptor beta chains listed next were all sequenced from one sample in a study of blood T cell repertoires in COVID-19. Produced via immunoSEQ multiplex PCR; TCRdb's table is partial and in-frame only. Of roughly 70,000 clones listed, 70% to 90% are singletons. Source material: peripheral blood. Receptors originate from a man between 65 and 85 years old with active COVID-19.

CDR3 amino acids: CASSVAAGLVYEQYF. In nucleotides, the CDR3 is TGTGCCAGCAGCGTAGCGGCGGGACTTGTGTACGAGCAGTACTTC. The chain recombines TRBV9 with TRBJ2-7; D is possibly TRBD2 (6 bases). The CDR3 sequence is 15 residues long. The germline gives CDR1 SGDLS, CDR2 YYNGEE. The ends were cut back, 0 bases at V and 4 bases at J, with 14 bases in the middle.

This rearrangement joins TRBV7-2 to TRBJ2-3; 7 bases agree with TRBD2. Germline assignment: CDR1 SGHTA and CDR2 FQGNSA. The CDR3 is made up of 16 amino acids. Trimming removed 5 bases from V and 6 bases from J; junction bases left unmatched: 14. CDR3 bases: TGTGCCAGCAGCCGGGGAGGAGGCCCCGGGGGGGATACGCAGTATTTT. Translated, it gives CASSRGGGPGGDTQYF.

The chain carries TRBV3-1 (or the pseudogene TRBV3-2) and TRBJ2-1; 9 nucleotides line up with TRBD2. CDR1 is LGHDT, CDR2 YNNKEL, per germline (reference sequence). The CDR3 extends over 17 amino acids. The trim removed 5 bases at V and 9 bases at J, leaving 17 bases unmatched. CDR3 bases: TGTGCCAGCAGCGCAAGACCCTCGGGGACTAGCAAGACTGAGCAGTTCTTC. Protein product: CASSARPSGTSKTEQFF.

The chain carries TRBV27 and TRBJ2-1, with no clear D. V was pared by 5 bases and J by 4 bases, with 9 bases between. The CDR3 totals 13 residues. In germline, CDR1 is MNHEY, CDR2 SMNVEV (reference sequence). Written as DNA, the CDR3 is TGTGCCAGCAGTCCCCCCCCGTACAATGAGCAGTTCTTC. This sequence encodes CASSPPPYNEQFF.

CDR3 sequence: CASSPGRGNYEQYF. Written as DNA, the CDR3 is TGTGCCAGCAGCCCCGGCAGGGGGAACTACGAGCAGTACTTC. The chain has TRBV7-9 and TRBJ2-7; 7 nucleotides line up with TRBD1. Trimming at V came to 5 bases and at J to 3 bases, leaving 7 bases not matched to a gene. The CDR3 has 14 residues. CDR1 and CDR2 (germline): SEHNR, FQNEAQ (reference sequence).

The J gene is TRBJ2-7, the V gene TRBV28; TRBD1 aligns across 9 bases. V shed 5 bases and J 4 bases; nucleotides not matched to a gene: 6. The germline CDR1 and CDR2 sequences are MDHEN and SYDVKM. The CDR3 has 14 residues. Written as DNA, the CDR3 is TGTGCCAGCAGTCTAGGGACAGGGTCGTACGAGCAGTACTTC. Translation: CASSLGTGSYEQYF.

This clone was found once. The gene calls are TRBV11-3 and TRBJ2-7, with D possibly matching TRBD1 (6 bases). The CDR3 is 14 residues long. Germline assignment: CDR1 SGHNT and CDR2 YENEEA. With 5 bases removed from V and 0 bases from J, the gap between germline ends came to 11 bases. The CDR3 DNA sequence: TGTGCCAGCAGCATGGGGGCGAGCTCCTACGAGCAGTACTTC. Translated: CASSMGASSYEQYF.

The CDR3, as DNA: TGTGCCAGCAGTGAACGCCCAGGGACAGGGGGGACAGATACGCAGTATTTT. The encoded protein is CASSERPGTGGTDTQYF. V is TRBV6-1 and J is TRBJ2-3; 11 bases are shared with TRBD1. Germline V gives CDR1 MNHNS, CDR2 SASEGT. CDR3 size: 17 residues. J lost 3 bases, V lost 2 bases, and 7 bases had no gene match.

This clone was seen just once. The chain uses TRBV28 and TRBJ2-1; 11 nucleotides align to TRBD2. Trimming removed 7 bases from V and 5 bases from J; junction bases left unmatched: 7. From germline, CDR1 is MDHEN and CDR2 SYDVKM. This CDR3 has 15 residues. DNA for the CDR3: TGTGCCAGCATGGGGGGGACTAGCGGAAACAATGAGCAGTTCTTC. Residues: CASMGGTSGNNEQFF.

The chain links TRBV6-1 to TRBJ2-1; possibly TRBD2 for D (6 bases). Germline V lookup: CDR1 MNHNS, CDR2 SASEGT. The CDR3 extends over 13 amino acids. Trimming took off 0 bases at V and 9 bases at J, with 9 bases between the two ends. The CDR3 here is CASSEATRGEQFF. In DNA, the CDR3 is TGTGCCAGCAGTGAAGCGACTAGGGGTGAGCAGTTCTTC.

The chain combines TRBV7-9 with TRBJ2-7; 14 bases line up with TRBD2. Germline CDR1 and CDR2: SEHNR and FQNEAQ (reference sequence). Unmatched junction bases numbered 7, after V lost 5 bases and J lost 1 base. CDR3 length: 17 amino acids. In nucleotides, the CDR3 is TGTGCCAGCAGCCCTCGACTAGCGGGAGGGACGTCCTACGAGCAGTACTTC. Protein: CASSPRLAGGTSYEQYF. The complete variable domain, with remaining parts taken from reference TRBV7-9 and TRBJ2-7, reads DTGVSQNPRHKITKRGQNVTFRCDPISEHNRLYWYRQTLGQGPEFLTYFQNEAQLEKSRLLSDRFSAERPKGSFSTLEIQRTEQGDSAMYLCASSPRLAGGTSYEQYFGPGTRLTVT.

This chain uses TRBV6-5 with TRBJ1-6; D is unresolved. CDR1 is MNHEY, CDR2 SVGAGI, per germline. Trimming stripped 6 bases from V and 7 bases from J, with 13 bases between. The CDR3 is made up of 14 amino acids. CDR3 region: CASRPYGENSPLHF. CDR3 nucleotide sequence: TGTGCCAGCAGGCCCTATGGGGAGAATTCACCCCTCCACTTT.

CDR3 DNA sequence: TGTGCCAGCAGCCAAGTGGGCGAAAGCTACAATGAGCAGTTCTTC. It encodes CASSQVGESYNEQFF. The rearrangement joins TRBV4-2 to TRBJ2-1; no firm D call. Per germline, CDR1 LGHNA and CDR2 YNFKEQ. V lost 1 base, J lost 3 bases, and 10 bases lay in between. CDR3 length equals 15 residues.

This clone came up a few times. The chain uses TRBV6-6 and TRBJ1-1, with 8 bases aligning to TRBD1. Trimming at V came to 2 bases and at J to 10 bases, leaving 6 bases not matched to a gene. The CDR3 sequence is 13 residues long. Germline values: CDR1 MNHNY, CDR2 SVGAGI (reference sequence). For the CDR3, the DNA is TGTGCCAGCAGTTACCCGGACAGGGATGGAGCTTTCTTT. This encodes CASSYPDRDGAFF.

The chain joins TRBV30 to TRBJ1-5; D may be TRBD1 (6 bases). The V end lost 1 base, the J end lost 3 bases, and 16 bases lay between the germline ends. Per germline, CDR1 GTSNPN and CDR2 SVGIG (reference sequence). The CDR3 is 16 residues long. The CDR3 DNA is TGTGCCTGGAGTGACAGGGTCGGGGGGTACAATCAGCCCCAGCATTTT. Encoded protein: CAWSDRVGGYNQPQHF.

The chain joins TRBV5-5 to TRBJ2-7, with D tentatively TRBD1 (5 bases). The CDR3 has 15 amino acids. In germline, CDR1 is SGHKS, CDR2 YYEKEE (reference sequence). Trimming cost V 0 bases and J 7 bases, with 17 bases left between them. The CDR3 DNA is TGTGCCAGCAGCTTGGGTTCCAGGGCGGCGTGGGAGCAGTACTTC. As protein: CASSLGSRAAWEQYF.

This rearrangement joins TRBV7-2 to TRBJ2-5; possibly TRBD2 for D (7 bases). This CDR3 spans 15 amino acids. The germline gives CDR1 SGHTA, CDR2 FQGNSA. V was trimmed by 1 base and J by 5 bases, leaving 14 bases between them. Here the CDR3 DNA reads TGTGCCAGCAGCTTAGGGCCTAGCGGACAGGAGACCCAGTACTTC. This codes for CASSLGPSGQETQYF.

The chain has TRBV3-1 (or the pseudogene TRBV3-2) and TRBJ2-7; 15 positions agree with TRBD2. The CDR3 spans 18 residues. Germline V gene lookup returns CDR1 LGHDT and CDR2 YNNKEL (reference sequence). V lost 0 bases, J lost 1 base, and 4 bases stayed unmatched. CDR3 in DNA: TGTGCCAGCAGCCAAGATGGGACTAGCGGGGGGCCTTCCTACGAGCAGTACTTC. Encoded protein: CASSQDGTSGGPSYEQYF.

This clone was picked up a small number of times. The CDR3 DNA reads as TGCAGCGTTGAAGTGCAGGGCGCGGTCGAGCAGTACTTC. The encoded protein is CSVEVQGAVEQYF. The chain carries TRBV29-1 and TRBJ2-7, with TRBD1 as a possible D gene (5 bases). The CDR3 runs 13 residues. The germline V and J ends were trimmed by 1 base and 6 bases, with 13 bases remaining between them. Germline V gives CDR1 SQVTM, CDR2 ANQGSEA.

V and J are TRBV6-5 and TRBJ2-5; tentatively, D is TRBD1 (5 bases). The CDR3 consists of 14 residues. CDR1 is MNHEY and CDR2 is SVGAGI in the germline V gene. Between the trimmed V and J ends, which lost 2 bases and 5 bases, there was a span of 12 bases. The CDR3 nucleotides are TGTGCCAGCAGTTACGGGCAGGGTGGGGAGACCCAGTACTTC. Amino acid sequence: CASSYGQGGETQYF.

V and J are TRBV4-2 and TRBJ1-1; 10 nucleotides agree with TRBD1. This CDR3 comprises 16 residues. CDR1 LGHNA and CDR2 YNFKEQ come from the germline V gene. Trimming removed 5 bases from V and 4 bases from J; junction bases left unmatched: 10. The CDR3 coding sequence is TGTGCCAGCAGCGCCCGACAGGGGGCGACGGGCACTGAAGCTTTCTTT. Amino acid sequence: CASSARQGATGTEAFF.

This chain uses TRBV3-1 (or the pseudogene TRBV3-2) with TRBJ2-3; maybe TRBD1 (6 bases). The CDR3 is made up of 17 amino acids. V was trimmed by 4 bases and J by 0 bases, leaving 17 bases between them. Germline CDR1 is LGHDT and CDR2 is YNNKEL (reference sequence). In DNA, the CDR3 is TGTGCCAGCAGCCCAGGCGCACAGGGATTTAGCACAGATACGCAGTATTTT. It codes for CASSPGAQGFSTDTQYF.

This clone was found a few times. The V and J genes are TRBV9 and TRBJ1-1, with 7 bases fitting TRBD1. Germline CDR1 reads SGDLS; CDR2 reads YYNGEE. This CDR3 spans 15 amino acids. J was trimmed by 4 bases and V by 0 bases; bases with no gene match: 6. The CDR3 sequence is CASSVGWAGGTEAFF. CDR3 sequence (DNA): TGTGCCAGCAGCGTAGGTTGGGCAGGGGGCACTGAAGCTTTCTTT.

This chain links TRBV6-2 or TRBV6-3 with TRBJ2-7; D is possibly TRBD1 (7 bases). This CDR3 contains 15 residues. V was cut by 6 bases and J by 6 bases, with 21 bases left in between. Germline V CDR1 and CDR2: MNHEY, SVGEGT. The CDR3 loop reads CASSQGLLGGLEQYF. The CDR3 DNA follows: TGTGCCAGCAGCCAGGGACTGCTAGGGGGCCTCGAGCAGTACTTC.